The rows below give T cell receptor beta chains drawn from one sample of a study of shared T cell receptors in the human thymus. Sequenced by immunoSEQ multiplex PCR; TCRdb stores in-frame clones only, minus some. The sample includes 540,000 or so clones, approximately 78% of them seen just once. These data also featured in a second study, about human thymus T cells.

Sequenced sample: thymocytes. Receptor source: a boy under two years old with a congenital heart defect. Each CDR3 is given with its conserved first and last residue. D genes are given only for firm matches. Not every row has a clone size; where given, it reads once, few, many or a size class.

>TRBD1|TRBV30|once|TRBJ2-2
CASRTGGFNTGELFF
TGTGCCTCCCGGACAGGGGGCTTTAACACCGGGGAGCTGTTTTTT
>TRBD1|TRBV19|.|TRBJ2-7
CASSRDRVEEQYF
TGTGCCAGTAGTCGCGACAGGGTAGAAGAGCAGTACTTC
>TRBD1|TRBV5-6|.|TRBJ1-1
CASSFNIAPGGTEAFF
TGTGCCAGCAGCTTTAATATTGCCCCAGGGGGCACTGAAGCTTTCTTT
>TRBD2|TRBV28|.|TRBJ2-1
CASKSAAGASRTYNEQFF
TGTGCCAGCAAATCCGCAGCGGGAGCTTCTCGGACCTACAATGAGCAGTTCTTC
>.|TRBV27|.|TRBJ1-2
CASGYPTGGYTF
TGTGCCAGCGGGTACCCGACAGGTGGCTACACCTTC
>TRBD2|TRBV27|.|TRBJ2-3
CASSLSPTSGRAEDTQYF
TGTGCCAGCAGTTTATCCCCGACTAGCGGGAGGGCCGAAGATACGCAGTATTTT
>TRBD2|TRBV13|.|TRBJ2-3
CASSPGGPDTQYF
TGTGCCAGCAGCCCGGGAGGTCCAGATACGCAGTATTTT
>.|TRBV7-2|.|TRBJ2-1
CASRLLIWGERPYNEQFF
TGTGCCAGCAGGCTCCTGATTTGGGGGGAGAGGCCCTACAATGAGCAGTTCTTC
>.|TRBV7-2|.|TRBJ2-2
CASSDTLDTANTGELFF
TGTGCCAGCAGCGACACCTTGGACACCGCGAACACCGGGGAGCTGTTTTTT
>.|TRBV10-3|few|TRBJ1-4
CAINPLGVFMTNEKLFF
TGTGCCATCAATCCTCTCGGGGTATTCATGACTAATGAAAAACTGTTTTTT
>TRBD2|TRBV7-8|.|TRBJ2-5
CASSFYPVSGSHQEKGRPQYF
TGTGCCAGCAGCTTCTACCCCGTGAGCGGGAGCCATCAAGAGAAAGGGAGACCCCAGTACTTC
>.|TRBV21-1|.|TRBJ1-2
CASSRNRTDYGYTF
TGTGCCAGCAGCAGAAATCGTACTGACTATGGCTACACCTTC
>TRBD1|TRBV4-1|few|TRBJ1-1
CASSQGARTGRDTEAFF
TGCGCCAGCAGCCAAGGCGCCCGGACAGGGCGGGACACTGAAGCTTTCTTT
>.|TRBV6-6|.|TRBJ1-2
CASRTGGSDYGYTF
TGTGCCAGCAGGACAGGAGGATCTGACTATGGCTACACCTTC
>.|TRBV27|.|TRBJ1-2
CASSPRRAPANYGYTF
TGTGCCAGCAGCCCTAGGCGGGCTCCGGCTAACTATGGCTACACCTTC
>TRBD1|TRBV7-8|.|TRBJ1-5
CASSRDRFSNQPQHF
TGTGCCAGCAGCCGGGACAGGTTTAGCAATCAGCCCCAGCATTTT
>TRBD2|TRBV19|.|TRBJ2-1
CASSMSGRLFF
TGTGCCAGTAGTATGAGCGGGAGACTATTCTTC
>.|TRBV6-4|.|TRBJ1-2
CASSDSTGLGYTF
TGTGCCAGCAGTGACTCTACAGGGTTGGGCTACACCTTC
>TRBD2|TRBV7-2|.|TRBJ2-7
CASSSQNRTSGRTYEQYF
TGTGCCAGCAGCTCCCAAAATCGGACTAGCGGGAGGACCTACGAGCAGTACTTC
>TRBD2|TRBV4-2|.|TRBJ2-7
CASSQGRTSDICEQYF
TGTGCCAGCAGCCAAGGGAGGACTAGCGATATCTGCGAGCAGTACTTC
>TRBD2|TRBV27|.|TRBJ2-7
CASSFFRSGRIREQYF
TGTGCCAGCAGTTTCTTTCGTAGCGGGAGGATACGCGAGCAGTACTTC
>TRBD2|TRBV11-3|.|TRBJ2-7
CASSVGGEEQYF
TGTGCCAGCAGCGTTGGGGGGGAAGAGCAGTACTTC
>TRBD2|TRBV11-3|few|TRBJ2-7
CASSRGGRCEQYF
TGTGCCAGCAGCCGGGGGGGGAGGTGCGAGCAGTACTTC
>TRBD1|TRBV30|few|TRBJ1-2
CAWRGQGHYGYTF
TGTGCCTGGAGGGGACAGGGCCACTATGGCTACACCTTC
>TRBD1|TRBV27|.|TRBJ2-7
CASTSETGLEYF
TGTGCCAGCACCTCCGAGACAGGGCTGGAGTACTTC
>TRBD2|TRBV30|.|TRBJ2-7
CAWSAGLAGTYEQYF
TGTGCCTGGAGTGCGGGGCTAGCGGGAACCTACGAGCAGTACTTC
>.|TRBV6-4|once|TRBJ1-2
CASSVPEWSLIGYTF
TGTGCCAGCAGTGTCCCCGAGTGGTCTCTCATCGGCTACACCTTC
>TRBD1|TRBV4-1|.|TRBJ2-3
CASNYTGGSTDTQYF
TGCGCCAGCAACTACACAGGGGGCAGCACAGATACGCAGTATTTT
>.|TRBV6-4|few|TRBJ2-3
CASSPGRRDTQYF
TGTGCCAGCAGTCCAGGGCGTCGGGATACGCAGTATTTT
>.|TRBV21-1|.|TRBJ1-1
CASSKEGAGNTEAFF
TGTGCCAGCAGCAAGGAGGGGGCAGGCAACACTGAAGCTTTCTTT
>TRBD2|TRBV29-1|.|TRBJ2-1
CSGEAGGRALSYNEQFF
TGCAGCGGGGAAGCGGGCGGGAGGGCCTTGTCCTACAATGAGCAGTTCTTC
>TRBD2|TRBV6-5|few|TRBJ2-5
CASSYYRAGLVETQYF
TGTGCCAGCAGTTACTACCGGGCGGGACTAGTTGAGACCCAGTACTTC
>.|TRBV6-1|.|TRBJ1-5
CASSELGLNQPQHF
TGTGCCAGCAGTGAATTGGGACTCAATCAGCCCCAGCATTTT
>.|TRBV4-2|.|TRBJ2-3
CASSQDGLAPSTDTQYF
TGTGCCAGCAGCCAAGATGGGCTAGCCCCCTCCACAGATACGCAGTATTTT
>.|TRBV11-3|.|TRBJ2-1
CASSRGREQFF
TGTGCCAGCAGTCGCGGCCGTGAGCAGTTCTTC
>.|TRBV25-1|.|TRBJ1-4
CASSEVLGVYEKLFF
TGTGCCAGCAGTGAGGTGCTCGGGGTTTATGAAAAACTGTTTTTT
>.|TRBV5-1|.|TRBJ2-7
CASSRTTGGGYEQYF
TGCGCCAGCAGCAGGACCACAGGGGGAGGGTACGAGCAGTACTTC
>.|TRBV7-9|.|TRBJ1-2
CASSLNYPSGYGYTF
TGTGCCAGCAGCTTAAATTACCCATCCGGCTATGGCTACACCTTC
>.|TRBV21-1|.|TRBJ2-1
CASSQMWASGGGYHNEQFF
TGTGCCAGCAGCCAGATGTGGGCTAGCGGGGGCGGTTACCACAATGAGCAGTTCTTC
>TRBD2|TRBV4-1|once|TRBJ2-3
CASSQDGGLAGGSWSTDTQYF
TGCGCCAGCAGCCAAGATGGGGGACTAGCGGGAGGAAGTTGGAGCACAGATACGCAGTATTTT
>TRBD1|TRBV5-1|.|TRBJ1-1
CASSLEDRGTEAFF
TGCGCCAGCAGCTTGGAGGACAGGGGCACTGAAGCTTTCTTT
>.|TRBV6-4|.|TRBJ1-1
CASSEHENTKAFF
TGTGCCAGCAGTGAGCACGAGAACACTAAAGCTTTCTTT
>.|TRBV9|.|TRBJ2-6
CASSVSVKPGSGANVLTF
TGTGCCAGCAGCGTAAGTGTAAAACCCGGCTCTGGGGCCAACGTCCTGACTTTC
>TRBD2|TRBV15|.|TRBJ2-3
CATSRGNSGRVTDTQYF
TGTGCCACCAGCAGAGGAAATAGCGGGAGGGTCACAGATACGCAGTATTTT
>TRBD1|TRBV4-3|.|TRBJ2-7
CASSQGGQGPSNEQYF
TGCGCCAGCAGCCAAGGAGGACAGGGGCCCTCGAACGAGCAGTACTTC
>.|TRBV4-3|.|TRBJ1-1
CASSQDWGGYATEAFF
TGCGCCAGCAGCCAAGATTGGGGAGGATATGCCACTGAAGCTTTCTTT
>TRBD1|TRBV6-5|.|TRBJ1-1
CASTKTGAREAFF
TGTGCCAGCACTAAGACAGGGGCGCGTGAAGCTTTCTTT